The rows below give T cell receptor beta chains drawn from one sample of a study of T cells in Graves' hyperthyroidism and ophthalmopathy. TCRdb recomputed calls from the multiplex PCR reads with MiXCR, one row per CDR3 protein. Here the sample spans some 350,000 distinct CDR3 sequences, roughly 25% being singletons. Source material: blood. Receptors were obtained from a man aged 45-65 years with Graves' hyperthyroidism. Each CDR3 is given with its conserved first and last residue. A D gene is named only where the DNA matches it firmly. Some rows mark clone size as missing; the rest say once, few, many or name a class of expanded clone.

J gene: TRBJ2-2
clone size: -
V gene: TRBV29-1
D gene: TRBD2
CDR3 DNA: TGCAGCGTCGGGACTACGAACACCGGGGAGCTGTTTTTT
CDR3 protein: CSVGTTNTGELFF

J gene: TRBJ2-5
clone size: many
V gene: TRBV30
D gene: -
CDR3 DNA: TGTGCCTGGAGTGACACTAAAGAGACCCAGTACTTC
CDR3 protein: CAWSDTKETQYF

J gene: TRBJ2-7
clone size: many
V gene: TRBV7-8
D gene: -
CDR3 DNA: TGTGCCAGCAGCTTAGCGAGCGGAGCAGGGGGGGAGCAGTACTTC
CDR3 protein: CASSLASGAGGEQYF

J gene: TRBJ1-6
clone size: -
V gene: TRBV12-3/TRBV12-4
D gene: -
CDR3 DNA: TGTGCCAGCAGTCCCTCCCGGTTACCCCTCCACTTT
CDR3 protein: CASSPSRLPLHF

J gene: TRBJ2-3
clone size: -
V gene: TRBV7-9
D gene: -
CDR3 DNA: TGTGCCAGCAGCTCCACGTCGGGGCAGGCAGATACGCAGTATTTT
CDR3 protein: CASSSTSGQADTQYF

J gene: TRBJ2-2
clone size: -
V gene: TRBV11-1
D gene: TRBD1
CDR3 DNA: TGTGCCAGCAGCTTCCGGACAGGGAGCACCGGGGAGCTGTTTTTT
CDR3 protein: CASSFRTGSTGELFF

J gene: TRBJ2-1
clone size: -
V gene: TRBV15
D gene: -
CDR3 DNA: TGTGCCACCAGCAGAGATGTTGGGAATGAGCAGTTCTTC
CDR3 protein: CATSRDVGNEQFF

J gene: TRBJ2-1
clone size: -
V gene: TRBV7-6
D gene: -
CDR3 DNA: TGTGCCAGCAGCTTATCAGGGGAATCCCACAATGAGCAGTTCTTC
CDR3 protein: CASSLSGESHNEQFF

J gene: TRBJ2-3
clone size: -
V gene: TRBV19
D gene: TRBD2
CDR3 DNA: TGTGCCAGTAGTACCTCTGGGGCACTAGCGGGAGGGGCTAGCACAGATACGCAGTATTTT
CDR3 protein: CASSTSGALAGGASTDTQYF

J gene: TRBJ1-1
clone size: -
V gene: TRBV19
D gene: -
CDR3 DNA: TGTGCCAGTAGTATAGTAGGTGGGCAGGCTGAAGCTTTCTTT
CDR3 protein: CASSIVGGQAEAFF

J gene: TRBJ2-7
clone size: few
V gene: TRBV10-2
D gene: TRBD2
CDR3 DNA: TGCGCCAGCAGTGCCGGGACTAGCACCTACGAGCAGTACTTC
CDR3 protein: CASSAGTSTYEQYF

J gene: TRBJ1-1
clone size: few
V gene: TRBV29-1
D gene: -
CDR3 DNA: TGCAGCGCCACTAAAGGGGACCACACTGAAGCTTTCTTT
CDR3 protein: CSATKGDHTEAFF

J gene: TRBJ2-5
clone size: few
V gene: TRBV28
D gene: TRBD1
CDR3 DNA: TGTGCCAGCAGTTTAGTCAGGGGGTTCATGGAGACCCAGTACTTC
CDR3 protein: CASSLVRGFMETQYF

J gene: TRBJ2-2
clone size: -
V gene: TRBV5-1
D gene: -
CDR3 DNA: TGCGCCAGCAGCTTGGCCAGGGCGCCGAACACCGGGGAGCTGTTTTTT
CDR3 protein: CASSLARAPNTGELFF

J gene: TRBJ2-7
clone size: few
V gene: TRBV7-4
D gene: TRBD1
CDR3 DNA: TGTGCCAGCAACGTTACCGGGACAGGTCCGAGTGAGCAGTACTTC
CDR3 protein: CASNVTGTGPSEQYF

J gene: TRBJ2-5
clone size: -
V gene: TRBV7-9
D gene: TRBD1
CDR3 DNA: TGTGCCAGCAGCTTCCAGGGGGAAAGAGGGACCCAGTACTTC
CDR3 protein: CASSFQGERGTQYF

J gene: TRBJ2-7
clone size: -
V gene: TRBV29-1
D gene: TRBD1
CDR3 DNA: TGCAGCGGCCCCCCCGGGACAGTCTCCTACGAGCAGTACTTC
CDR3 protein: CSGPPGTVSYEQYF

J gene: TRBJ2-7
clone size: many
V gene: TRBV7-9
D gene: TRBD1
CDR3 DNA: TGTGCCAGCAGCTTCGGGACAGGGAATTCCTACGAGCAGTACTTC
CDR3 protein: CASSFGTGNSYEQYF

J gene: TRBJ2-1
clone size: few
V gene: TRBV11-2
D gene: -
CDR3 DNA: TGTGCCAGCAGCTTAGGTCTAGCGACCTACAATGAGCAGTCCTTC
CDR3 protein: CASSLGLATYNEQSF

J gene: TRBJ1-2
clone size: -
V gene: TRBV6-1
D gene: TRBD1
CDR3 DNA: TGTGCCAGCAGTGAACATGGGACAGGTCTTTCCTATGGCTACACCTTC
CDR3 protein: CASSEHGTGLSYGYTF

J gene: TRBJ1-4
clone size: -
V gene: TRBV3-1
D gene: -
CDR3 DNA: TGTGCCAGCAGCCAAGATGGGACGGGGAGTGAAAAACTGTTTTTT
CDR3 protein: CASSQDGTGSEKLFF

J gene: TRBJ2-7
clone size: -
V gene: TRBV29-1
D gene: TRBD1
CDR3 DNA: TGCAGCGTGGGGAGACAGGGTACCTACGAGCAGTACTTC
CDR3 protein: CSVGRQGTYEQYF

J gene: TRBJ2-1
clone size: few
V gene: TRBV12-3/TRBV12-4
D gene: -
CDR3 DNA: TGTGCCAGCACCCTTGGGGTGGGGAACAATGAGCAGTTCTTC
CDR3 protein: CASTLGVGNNEQFF

J gene: TRBJ1-4
clone size: few
V gene: TRBV20-1
D gene: -
CDR3 DNA: TGCAGTGCTAGTTATCTAATGGAAAAACTGTTTTTT
CDR3 protein: CSASYLMEKLFF

J gene: TRBJ2-5
clone size: many
V gene: TRBV11-2
D gene: -
CDR3 DNA: TGTGCCAGCAGCTTAAGCTTTGGGCAGGGGGAGACCCAGTACTTC
CDR3 protein: CASSLSFGQGETQYF

J gene: TRBJ2-7
clone size: once
V gene: TRBV2
D gene: -
CDR3 DNA: TGTGCCAGTGGTGGGGTAGCAGACGAGCAGTACTTC
CDR3 protein: CASGGVADEQYF

J gene: TRBJ2-1
clone size: many
V gene: TRBV7-8
D gene: -
CDR3 DNA: TGTGCCAGCAGCTTAGCAGGCCTAGCCAATGAGCAGTTCTTC
CDR3 protein: CASSLAGLANEQFF

J gene: TRBJ2-7
clone size: -
V gene: TRBV11-1
D gene: TRBD1
CDR3 DNA: TGTGCCAGCACCTTACACAGGGGATCGGACGAGCAGTACTTC
CDR3 protein: CASTLHRGSDEQYF

J gene: TRBJ2-7
clone size: -
V gene: TRBV12-3/TRBV12-4
D gene: -
CDR3 DNA: TGTGCCAGCGGTATCCGGGCCGTAACCTACGAGCAGTACTTC
CDR3 protein: CASGIRAVTYEQYF

J gene: TRBJ1-1
clone size: few
V gene: TRBV3-1
D gene: -
CDR3 DNA: TGTGCCAGCAGCCAACTACAGGGTGAAGCTTTCTTT
CDR3 protein: CASSQLQGEAFF

J gene: TRBJ2-3
clone size: few
V gene: TRBV20-1
D gene: TRBD2
CDR3 DNA: TGCAGTGCCGAACAGCGGGACGGCCCCACAGATACGCAGTATTTT
CDR3 protein: CSAEQRDGPTDTQYF

J gene: TRBJ2-7
clone size: -
V gene: TRBV5-1
D gene: TRBD1
CDR3 DNA: TGCGCCAGCAGCTTGAAAGGACAGGCGTTCTCCTACGAGCAGTACTTC
CDR3 protein: CASSLKGQAFSYEQYF

J gene: TRBJ2-2
clone size: -
V gene: TRBV27
D gene: -
CDR3 DNA: TGTGCCAGCAGTATAGCCCCAAGAGGCACCGGGGAGCTGTTTTTT
CDR3 protein: CASSIAPRGTGELFF

J gene: TRBJ2-7
clone size: many
V gene: TRBV7-2
D gene: -
CDR3 DNA: TGTGCCAGCAGCTTATCTAGGAAGTCCTACGAGCAGTACTTC
CDR3 protein: CASSLSRKSYEQYF

J gene: TRBJ1-1
clone size: many
V gene: TRBV5-1
D gene: -
CDR3 DNA: TGCGCCAGCAGCTCAACAGGCTCGGGGAACACTGAAGCTTTCTTT
CDR3 protein: CASSSTGSGNTEAFF

J gene: TRBJ2-7
clone size: few
V gene: TRBV6-1
D gene: TRBD1
CDR3 DNA: TGTGCCAGCAGTGCGTCCGGGACAGGGGCCTACGAGCAGTACTTC
CDR3 protein: CASSASGTGAYEQYF

J gene: TRBJ2-3
clone size: once
V gene: TRBV14
D gene: TRBD2
CDR3 DNA: TGTGCCAGCAGCTTCGACACGGGACTAGCGGGAGGGCCAGATACGCAGTATTTT
CDR3 protein: CASSFDTGLAGGPDTQYF

J gene: TRBJ1-6
clone size: -
V gene: TRBV29-1
D gene: -
CDR3 DNA: TGCAGCGTCTCCAAGGGGGAAAATTCACCCCTCCACTTT
CDR3 protein: CSVSKGENSPLHF

J gene: TRBJ2-7
clone size: -
V gene: TRBV5-1
D gene: TRBD1
CDR3 DNA: TGCGCCAGCAGCAAAGGGGACAGGGGAGTCGACGAGCAGTACTTC
CDR3 protein: CASSKGDRGVDEQYF

J gene: TRBJ1-2
clone size: few
V gene: TRBV11-3
D gene: TRBD1
CDR3 DNA: TGTGCCAGCAGCGGTGGACAGGGCGGCGGCTACACCTTC
CDR3 protein: CASSGGQGGGYTF

J gene: TRBJ2-7
clone size: many
V gene: TRBV18
D gene: -
CDR3 DNA: TGTGCCAGCTCACCAGTTCGGGACTCCTACGAGCAGTACTTC
CDR3 protein: CASSPVRDSYEQYF

J gene: TRBJ2-7
clone size: few
V gene: TRBV28
D gene: TRBD1
CDR3 DNA: TGTGCCAGCAGTTCCCCCCTACGGACAGGGAGCTCCTACGAGCAGTACTTC
CDR3 protein: CASSSPLRTGSSYEQYF

J gene: TRBJ2-7
clone size: many
V gene: TRBV7-9
D gene: -
CDR3 DNA: TGTGCCAGCACCGGGGGATCCTACGAGCAGTACTTC
CDR3 protein: CASTGGSYEQYF

J gene: TRBJ2-7
clone size: -
V gene: TRBV30
D gene: TRBD2
CDR3 DNA: TGTGCCTATACTAGCGGGAGGTACGAGCAGTACTTC
CDR3 protein: CAYTSGRYEQYF

J gene: TRBJ1-2
clone size: once
V gene: TRBV7-9
D gene: TRBD1
CDR3 DNA: TGTGCCAGCAGCTTACCAGACGGGACAGGGACTTTTGGCTACACCTTC
CDR3 protein: CASSLPDGTGTFGYTF

J gene: TRBJ1-2
clone size: -
V gene: TRBV6-1
D gene: -
CDR3 DNA: TGTGCCAGCAGAGCGAGGCAGGGCGTTTTCGGGGGCTACACCTTC
CDR3 protein: CASRARQGVFGGYTF

J gene: TRBJ1-2
clone size: many
V gene: TRBV7-3
D gene: TRBD1
CDR3 DNA: TGTGCCAGCAGTTTAACAGGGGGCGATGGCTACACCTTC
CDR3 protein: CASSLTGGDGYTF

J gene: TRBJ2-5
clone size: few
V gene: TRBV29-1
D gene: -
CDR3 DNA: TGCAGCGTCTACAGGGTTAACCAAGAGACCCAGTACTTC
CDR3 protein: CSVYRVNQETQYF

J gene: TRBJ2-2
clone size: many
V gene: TRBV2
D gene: TRBD2
CDR3 DNA: TGTGCCAGCAGTGGTCTAGCGGGAGCCGCGAACACCGGGGAGCTGTTTTTT
CDR3 protein: CASSGLAGAANTGELFF

J gene: TRBJ2-2
clone size: -
V gene: TRBV11-1
D gene: TRBD2
CDR3 DNA: TGTGCCAGCAGCGAGACGGGAGGGCTGGCCGGGGAGCTGTTTTTT
CDR3 protein: CASSETGGLAGELFF

J gene: TRBJ2-3
clone size: many
V gene: TRBV2
D gene: TRBD2
CDR3 DNA: TGTGCCAGCGGACTAGCGGGAGGTCTGGATACGCAGTATTTT
CDR3 protein: CASGLAGGLDTQYF

J gene: TRBJ1-1
clone size: few
V gene: TRBV7-3
D gene: TRBD1
CDR3 DNA: TGTGCCAGCAGCACAGGACAGGGTCTTCTAACTGAAGCTTTCTTT
CDR3 protein: CASSTGQGLLTEAFF

J gene: TRBJ2-7
clone size: -
V gene: TRBV20-1
D gene: -
CDR3 DNA: TGCAGTGCAATTCCTCGGGACACTTTCTACGAGCAGTACTTC
CDR3 protein: CSAIPRDTFYEQYF

J gene: TRBJ2-7
clone size: -
V gene: TRBV28
D gene: TRBD1
CDR3 DNA: TGTGCCAGCAGGGAGGACAGGGGGCAGGCCAGGTACGAGCAGTACTTC
CDR3 protein: CASREDRGQARYEQYF

J gene: TRBJ1-1
clone size: few
V gene: TRBV6-9
D gene: -
CDR3 DNA: TGTGCCAGCAGTTATAAACAGGGCCCGAACACTGAAGCTTTCTTT
CDR3 protein: CASSYKQGPNTEAFF

J gene: TRBJ2-3
clone size: -
V gene: TRBV27
D gene: -
CDR3 DNA: TGTGCCAGCAGTTCCTGGGACCGCCCGGATACGCAGTATTTT
CDR3 protein: CASSSWDRPDTQYF

J gene: TRBJ1-1
clone size: many
V gene: TRBV12-3/TRBV12-4
D gene: -
CDR3 DNA: TGTGCCAGCAGTTTCTTTCCCGTGAACACTGAAGCTTTCTTT
CDR3 protein: CASSFFPVNTEAFF

J gene: TRBJ2-3
clone size: few
V gene: TRBV3-1
D gene: TRBD2
CDR3 DNA: TGTGCCAGCAGCCACCTTCCGAGGGGTAGCGGGAGAGATACGCAGTATTTT
CDR3 protein: CASSHLPRGSGRDTQYF

J gene: TRBJ2-1
clone size: few
V gene: TRBV3-1
D gene: -
CDR3 DNA: TGTGCCAGCAGCCCTAAACTGCTAGCGATTGAGCAGTTCTTC
CDR3 protein: CASSPKLLAIEQFF

J gene: TRBJ2-3
clone size: many
V gene: TRBV6-6
D gene: -
CDR3 DNA: TGTGCCAGCAGTTATGGGTTTGACGGGGCTAGTGGCACAGATACGCAGTATTTT
CDR3 protein: CASSYGFDGASGTDTQYF